This T cell receptor beta chain derives from a study of cytomegalovirus exposure and HLA in healthy donors. The study, taken as a whole, reports: Several of the most significant clusters appeared linked to common viral pathogens, based on a later analysis. Previously analyzed data showed that most TCR beta V segments were productive at a frequency of about 87% or about 30%.

The V and J ends lost 4 bases and 1 base respectively, with 13 bases between them. This CDR3 contains 15 residues. With regard to this clone: As yet, its antigen is unknown.

Use of 60 Vbeta and 13 Jbeta primers characterized the PCR. Produced via immunoSEQ multiplex PCR; TCRdb's table is partial and in-frame only. The table for this sample gives some 71,000 clones. The rearrangement links TRBV6-7 to TRBJ2-5; TRBD2 might be the D (6 bases). TRBV6-7 has ORF status, its function being uncertain. Sequenced input: PBMCs. This sequence originates from a young woman in good health and CMV-seronegative. The CDR3 DNA reads TGTGCCAGCAGTTGGGGGGAAGGGTCCCAAGAGACCCAGTACTTC. Amino acids: CASSWGEGSQETQYF.